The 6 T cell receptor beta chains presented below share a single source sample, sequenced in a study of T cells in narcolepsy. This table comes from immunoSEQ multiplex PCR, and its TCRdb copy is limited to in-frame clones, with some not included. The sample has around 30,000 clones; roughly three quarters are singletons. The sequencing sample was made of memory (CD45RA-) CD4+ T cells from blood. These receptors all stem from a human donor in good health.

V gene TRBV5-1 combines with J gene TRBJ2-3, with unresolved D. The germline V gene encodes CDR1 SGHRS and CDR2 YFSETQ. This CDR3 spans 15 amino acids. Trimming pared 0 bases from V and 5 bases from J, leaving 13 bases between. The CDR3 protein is CASSLGTPGQDTQYF. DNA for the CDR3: TGCGCCAGCAGCTTGGGGACCCCCGGGCAAGATACGCAGTATTTT.

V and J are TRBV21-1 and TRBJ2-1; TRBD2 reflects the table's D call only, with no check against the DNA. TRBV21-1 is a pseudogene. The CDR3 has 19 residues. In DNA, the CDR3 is TGTGCCAGCAGCACCCCCGGGAGAGGAAACCGACTAGCGGGAGTGAGGCAGTTCTTC. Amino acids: CASSTPGRGNRLAGVRQFF.

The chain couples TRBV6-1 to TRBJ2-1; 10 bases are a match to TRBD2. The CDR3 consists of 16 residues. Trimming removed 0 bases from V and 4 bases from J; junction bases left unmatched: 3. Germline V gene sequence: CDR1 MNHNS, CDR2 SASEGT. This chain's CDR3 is CASSEAGLAAYNEQFF. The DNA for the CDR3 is TGTGCCAGCAGTGAAGCCGGACTAGCGGCTTACAATGAGCAGTTCTTC.

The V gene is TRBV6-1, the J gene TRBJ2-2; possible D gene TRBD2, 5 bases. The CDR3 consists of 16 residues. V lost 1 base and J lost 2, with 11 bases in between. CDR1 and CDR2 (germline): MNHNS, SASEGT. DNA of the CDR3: TGTGCCAGCAGTGAAGAAGGAGGCTTCAACACCGGGGAGCTGTTTTTT. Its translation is CASSEEGGFNTGELFF.

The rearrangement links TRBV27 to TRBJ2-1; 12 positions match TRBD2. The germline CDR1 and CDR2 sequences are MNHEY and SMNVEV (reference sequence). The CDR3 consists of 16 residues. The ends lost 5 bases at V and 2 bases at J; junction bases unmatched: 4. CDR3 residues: CASSPTSGSPYNEQFF. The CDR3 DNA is TGTGCCAGCAGTCCGACTAGCGGGAGTCCCTACAATGAGCAGTTCTTC.

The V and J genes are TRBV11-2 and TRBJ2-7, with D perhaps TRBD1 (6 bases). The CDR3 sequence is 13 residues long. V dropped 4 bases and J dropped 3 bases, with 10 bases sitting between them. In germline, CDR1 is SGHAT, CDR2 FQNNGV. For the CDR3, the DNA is TGTGCCAGCAGCTCGGGACAAAACTACGAGCAGTACTTC. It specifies CASSSGQNYEQYF.